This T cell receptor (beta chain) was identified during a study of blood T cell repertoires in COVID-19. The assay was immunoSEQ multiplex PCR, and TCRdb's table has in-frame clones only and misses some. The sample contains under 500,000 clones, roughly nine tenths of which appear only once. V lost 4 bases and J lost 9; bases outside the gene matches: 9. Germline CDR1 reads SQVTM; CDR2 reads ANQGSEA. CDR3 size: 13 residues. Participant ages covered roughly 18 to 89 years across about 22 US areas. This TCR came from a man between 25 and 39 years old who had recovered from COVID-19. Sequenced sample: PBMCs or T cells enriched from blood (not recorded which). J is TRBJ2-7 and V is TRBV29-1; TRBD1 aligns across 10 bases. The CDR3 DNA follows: TGCAGCGTTGGACGACAGGGGGCTGAAGGGCAGTACTTC. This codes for CSVGRQGAEGQYF.